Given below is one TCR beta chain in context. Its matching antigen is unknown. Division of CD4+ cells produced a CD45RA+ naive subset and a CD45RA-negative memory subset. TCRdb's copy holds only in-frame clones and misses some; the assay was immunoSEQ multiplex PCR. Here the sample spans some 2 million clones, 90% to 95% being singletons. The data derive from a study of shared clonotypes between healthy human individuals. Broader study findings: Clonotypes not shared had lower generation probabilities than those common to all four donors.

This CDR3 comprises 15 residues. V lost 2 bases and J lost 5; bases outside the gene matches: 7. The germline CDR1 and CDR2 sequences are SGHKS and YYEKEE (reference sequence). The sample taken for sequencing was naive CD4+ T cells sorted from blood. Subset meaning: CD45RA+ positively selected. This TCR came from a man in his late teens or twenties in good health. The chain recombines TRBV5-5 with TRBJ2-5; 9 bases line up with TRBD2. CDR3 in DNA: TGTGCCAGCAGCTTTAGCGGGAGTCTCGTTGAGACCCAGTACTTC. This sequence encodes CASSFSGSLVETQYF.